This TCR beta chain originates from a study of T cell repertoires in cytomegalovirus infection. Across the study: A matching HLA type, together with CMV infection, was signaled by public TCR beta signatures.

On this clonotype itself: Its antigen is as yet unknown.

Trimming cost V 5 bases and J 7 bases; bases outside gene matches: 10. The germline gives CDR1 SGHNT, CDR2 YENEEA. The CDR3 extends over 15 amino acids. TCRdb analysed the reads with MiXCR anew, one entry per CDR3 protein. The sample consists of 200,000 to 300,000 distinct CDR3 sequences, approximately 13% of them appearing once. Study-level findings and limits: CMV-specific TCR beta clonotypes restricted by HLA-C were the ones dominating the ex vivo response. Cumulative public TCR beta family frequency identified carriers of CMV plus the relevant HLA.

Material for sequencing was PBMCs. The clonotype originates from a human donor in good health (CMV status not recorded). Some clones in this sample may be carry-over from other donors' samples. This chain joins TRBV11-3 and TRBJ2-1; TRBD2 matches 8 bases. CDR3 amino acids: CASSPGGEGRNEQFF. The CDR3 nucleotides are TGTGCCAGCAGCCCCGGGGGGGAGGGCCGGAATGAGCAGTTCTTC.